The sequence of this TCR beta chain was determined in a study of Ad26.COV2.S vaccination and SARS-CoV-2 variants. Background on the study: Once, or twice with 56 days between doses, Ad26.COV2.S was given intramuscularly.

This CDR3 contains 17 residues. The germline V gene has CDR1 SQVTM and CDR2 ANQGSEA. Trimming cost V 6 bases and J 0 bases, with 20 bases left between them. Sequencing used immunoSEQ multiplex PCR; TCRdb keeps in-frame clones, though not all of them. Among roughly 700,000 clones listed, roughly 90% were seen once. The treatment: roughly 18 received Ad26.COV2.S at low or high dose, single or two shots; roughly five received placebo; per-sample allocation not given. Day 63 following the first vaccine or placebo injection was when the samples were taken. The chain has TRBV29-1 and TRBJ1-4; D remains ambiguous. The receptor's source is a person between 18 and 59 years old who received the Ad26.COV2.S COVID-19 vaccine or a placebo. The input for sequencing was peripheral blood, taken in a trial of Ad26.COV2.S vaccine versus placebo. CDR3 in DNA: TGCAGCGTCAGCGGGGTTGGCGGTGGGGCAACTAATGAAAAACTGTTTTTT. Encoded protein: CSVSGVGGGATNEKLFF.